A selection of T cell receptor beta chains follows, all from one sample in a study of CD4 T cells in relation to SARS-CoV-2 and coronaviruses. No antigen is known for these receptors. Here immunoSEQ multiplex PCR was the method, and the copy in TCRdb shows in-frame clones only, minus some. The sample lists 15,000 to 25,000 clones, 77% occurring once. The sample taken for sequencing was CD4+ T cells from PBMCs, cultured in vitro. The receptors derive from a human donor in good health. Both conserved end residues are part of each CDR3. A D gene is named only where the DNA matches it firmly. Size is stated for part of the rows, as once, few or many counts, or as a class when the clone is expanded.

clone size | J gene | D gene | V gene | CDR3 DNA | CDR3 protein
. | TRBJ2-1 | TRBD1 | TRBV25-1 | TGTGCCAGCAGTGAAGTGGCGACAGGGGTTATTGAGCAGTTCTTC | CASSEVATGVIEQFF
. | TRBJ2-7 | TRBD1 | TRBV6-6 | TGTGCCAGCACCCTGGGGGTTGGGCAGGGGGCTGTCGAGCAGTACTTC | CASTLGVGQGAVEQYF
few | TRBJ1-5 | . | TRBV19 | TGTGCCGCCAGTAGTATCAGGGGCGGTCAGCCCCAGCATTTT | CAASSIRGGQPQHF
. | TRBJ2-2 | TRBD2 | TRBV5-4 | TGTGCCAGCAGCTTGTTCGGGGGGGGTAAACCCGGGGAGCTGTTTTTT | CASSLFGGGKPGELFF
few | TRBJ1-4 | TRBD1 | TRBV2 | TGTGCCAGCAGAGGCGGGACAGGGTATGAAAAACTGTTTTTT | CASRGGTGYEKLFF
few | TRBJ2-7 | . | TRBV10-1 | TGCGCCAGCAGTGAGTCGGGCAGGACCTACGAGCAGTACTTC | CASSESGRTYEQYF
few | TRBJ2-7 | TRBD2 | TRBV27 | TGTGCCACCGGGCGAAGGCTAGCGGGAGGGAGCTCCTACGAGCAGTACTTC | CATGRRLAGGSSYEQYF
. | TRBJ1-6 | . | TRBV10-3 | TGTGCCATCAGTGAGTCGGGGCGTCGGGTTTCACCCCTCCACTTT | CAISESGRRVSPLHF
. | TRBJ2-1 | . | TRBV7-9 | TGTGCCAGCAGCTTACTAGCGTCGGTCAATGAGCAGTTCTTC | CASSLLASVNEQFF
. | TRBJ2-5 | . | TRBV5-5 | TGTGCCAGCAAAAGGGACCAAGAGACCCAGTACTTC | CASKRDQETQYF
. | TRBJ2-5 | . | TRBV19 | TGTGCCAGTAGTATGAAAAAGACAGCTAACCCAGAGACCCAGTACTTC | CASSMKKTANPETQYF
. | TRBJ1-4 | . | TRBV25-1 | TGTGCCAGCAGTGAACACGGGGCAGGGAATGAAAAACTGTTTTTT | CASSEHGAGNEKLFF
. | TRBJ2-7 | . | TRBV5-5 | TGTGCCAGCAGCGTGGACTGGACCTACGAGCAGTACTTC | CASSVDWTYEQYF
. | TRBJ2-3 | . | TRBV27 | TGTGCCAGCAGTAGCACAGATACGCAGTATTTT | CASSSTDTQYF
. | TRBJ1-4 | . | TRBV7-9 | TGTGCCAGCAGCTTCGCTCTATACGAAAAACTGTTTTTT | CASSFALYEKLFF
. | TRBJ2-7 | TRBD1 | TRBV6-5 | TGTGCCACCAAGGGACAGGGGCTCAACGAGCAGTACTTC | CATKGQGLNEQYF
. | TRBJ2-7 | . | TRBV11-2 | TGTGCCAGTGGAACTTACGAGCAGTACTTC | CASGTYEQYF
few | TRBJ1-2 | TRBD1 | TRBV12-3/TRBV12-4 | TGTGCCAGCACCGGGACAGTCAACTATGGCTACACCTTC | CASTGTVNYGYTF
. | TRBJ2-5 | . | TRBV10-3 | TGTGCCATCAGTGCGGGACAAGAGACCCAGTACTTC | CAISAGQETQYF
. | TRBJ2-4 | TRBD2 | TRBV6-6 | TGTGCCAGCACCTCTCGCGGGGGGGCCTCGAACTTC | CASTSRGGASNF
. | TRBJ1-2 | . | TRBV7-2 | TGTGCCAGCAGCTTAGATGGAAACAGAAGTGGCTACACCTTC | CASSLDGNRSGYTF
. | TRBJ2-2 | . | TRBV6-5 | TGTGCCAGCAGCGCCCCGGCACAGGGTCCCGGGGAGCTGTTTTTT | CASSAPAQGPGELFF
. | TRBJ1-6 | TRBD1 | TRBV4-2 | TGTGCCAGCAGCCAATCTGGACAGGGTGTGTTACCCCTCCACTTT | CASSQSGQGVLPLHF
few | TRBJ1-1 | . | TRBV19 | TGTGCCAGTAGGAATGGCGGGGATTACGGAACTGAAGCTTTCTTT | CASRNGGDYGTEAFF
few | TRBJ1-5 | . | TRBV28 | TGTGCCAGCAGTTTCGGGGGTAGAAATCAGCCCCAGCATTTT | CASSFGGRNQPQHF
few | TRBJ2-1 | . | TRBV7-8 | TGTGCCAGCAAAGCCTACAGTAACAATGAGCAGTTCTTC | CASKAYSNNEQFF
. | TRBJ2-4 | TRBD1 | TRBV6-6 | TGTGCCAGCAGTTACTCGGGGGACAGAGAAAACATTCAGTACTTC | CASSYSGDRENIQYF
once | TRBJ2-5 | TRBD2 | TRBV12-3/TRBV12-4 | TGTGCCAGCTCTGGGGGGGTTCAAGAGACCCAGTACTTC | CASSGGVQETQYF
. | TRBJ1-3 | . | TRBV6-6 | TGTGCCAGCAGTTACTCGAATGGAAACACCATATATTTT | CASSYSNGNTIYF
. | TRBJ1-2 | . | TRBV5-1 | TGCGCCAGCAGCTTGGACGCAACATCTAACTATGGCTACACCTTC | CASSLDATSNYGYTF
. | TRBJ1-3 | . | TRBV20-1 | TGCAGTGCTAGTACAGGGCTCGGAAACACCATATATTTT | CSASTGLGNTIYF
. | TRBJ2-7 | TRBD1 | TRBV5-4 | TGTGCCAGCAGCTTGGCCGGGACAGGGAGTTACGAGCAGTACTTC | CASSLAGTGSYEQYF
. | TRBJ2-5 | TRBD1 | TRBV30 | TGTGCCTGGTTCCCCCGGGACAGGGGGCAAGAGACCCAGTACTTC | CAWFPRDRGQETQYF
large | TRBJ2-2 | . | TRBV18 | TGTGCCAGCTCACCTGGAGGGTCGCACGGGGAGCTGTTTTTT | CASSPGGSHGELFF
. | TRBJ2-7 | . | TRBV7-2 | TGTGCCAGCAGCTTAGTGTCGGGGTCCAACTACGAGCAGTACTTC | CASSLVSGSNYEQYF
. | TRBJ2-1 | TRBD2 | TRBV11-2 | TGTGCCAGCAGCTTAGATCGACTAGCCAGGAATGAGCAGTTCTTC | CASSLDRLARNEQFF
. | TRBJ1-4 | . | TRBV30 | TGTGCCTGGAGTGTCCTTGGGACTAATGAAAAACTGTTTTTT | CAWSVLGTNEKLFF
. | TRBJ1-2 | . | TRBV6-5 | TGTGCCAGCAGTCCTTGGACGGAAAACTATGGCTACACCTTC | CASSPWTENYGYTF
few | TRBJ1-4 | . | TRBV4-3 | TGCGCCAGCAGCCAAGGAAGAGCAACTAATGAAAAACTGTTTTTT | CASSQGRATNEKLFF
. | TRBJ2-7 | . | TRBV5-1 | TGCGCCAGCAGCTTGACCCAGCGGGTGTACGAGCAGTACTTC | CASSLTQRVYEQYF
few | TRBJ2-7 | . | TRBV3-1/TRBV3-2 | TGTGCCAGCAGCTTCCAGTCCCGGGGGGCCAGCGAGCAGTACTTC | CASSFQSRGASEQYF
. | TRBJ1-2 | . | TRBV4-3 | TGCGCCAGCAGCCAACCGGGACGGAACTATGGCTACACCTTC | CASSQPGRNYGYTF
large | TRBJ1-1 | TRBD1 | TRBV6-6 | TGTGCCAGCAGTTACCAGCAGGGGGACACTGAAGCTTTCTTT | CASSYQQGDTEAFF
. | TRBJ2-3 | . | TRBV7-2 | TGTGCCAGCAGCTTACGGGGGTTTGCCACAGATACGCAGTATTTT | CASSLRGFATDTQYF
once | TRBJ2-2 | TRBD1 | TRBV5-1 | TGCGCCAGCAGCTTACTTGGGACAGGCCTAGGGGCACCCGGGGAGCTGTTTTTT | CASSLLGTGLGAPGELFF
. | TRBJ2-1 | . | TRBV9 | TGTGCCAGCAGCGTAGCGGGGGGACAGTCCTACAATGAGCAGTTCTTC | CASSVAGGQSYNEQFF
. | TRBJ2-7 | TRBD1 | TRBV7-7 | TGTGCTAGCAGCTTATCCGGGACAGGGGGCGAGCAGTACTTC | CASSLSGTGGEQYF
. | TRBJ1-1 | TRBD1 | TRBV5-1 | TGCGCCAGCAGAACAGGACAGGGTAACACTGAAGCTTTCTTT | CASRTGQGNTEAFF
. | TRBJ2-7 | . | TRBV3-1/TRBV3-2 | TGTGCCAGCAGCCAAGGCCCGGTCTGGGTTCCCTACGAGCAGTACTTC | CASSQGPVWVPYEQYF
. | TRBJ2-1 | . | TRBV27 | TGTGCCAGCAGTTTCCGGGGGGCTAGGAATGAGCAGTTCTTC | CASSFRGARNEQFF
. | TRBJ1-1 | TRBD1 | TRBV3-1/TRBV3-2 | TGTGCCAGCAGCTTTCAGGGGGCATCGGACACTGAAGCTTTCTTT | CASSFQGASDTEAFF
. | TRBJ1-2 | TRBD1 | TRBV30 | TGTGCCTGGAATGTAGGGGGCGTACGTGGCTACACCTTC | CAWNVGGVRGYTF
. | TRBJ2-2 | . | TRBV19 | TGTGCCAGTAGTATTCGGGATAGCGCGAACACCGGGGAGCTGTTTTTT | CASSIRDSANTGELFF